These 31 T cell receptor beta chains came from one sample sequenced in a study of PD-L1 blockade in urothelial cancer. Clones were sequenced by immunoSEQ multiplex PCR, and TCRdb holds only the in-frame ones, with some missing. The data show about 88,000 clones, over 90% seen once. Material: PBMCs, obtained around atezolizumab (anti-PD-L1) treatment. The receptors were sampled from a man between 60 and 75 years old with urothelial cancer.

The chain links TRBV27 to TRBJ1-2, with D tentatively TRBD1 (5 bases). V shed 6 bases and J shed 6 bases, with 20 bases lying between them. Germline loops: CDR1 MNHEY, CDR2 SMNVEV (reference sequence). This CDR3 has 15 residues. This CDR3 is CASRFAGGEPDGYTF. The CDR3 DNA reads TGTGCCAGCAGGTTCGCTGGGGGGGAACCCGATGGCTACACCTTC.

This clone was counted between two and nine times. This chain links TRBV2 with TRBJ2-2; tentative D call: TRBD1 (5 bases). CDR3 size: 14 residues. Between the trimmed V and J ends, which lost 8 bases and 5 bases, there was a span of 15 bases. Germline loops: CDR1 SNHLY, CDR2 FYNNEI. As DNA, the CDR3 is TGTGCCAGCCTCCCGAATCAGGGTACCGGGGAGCTGTTTTTT. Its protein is CASLPNQGTGELFF.

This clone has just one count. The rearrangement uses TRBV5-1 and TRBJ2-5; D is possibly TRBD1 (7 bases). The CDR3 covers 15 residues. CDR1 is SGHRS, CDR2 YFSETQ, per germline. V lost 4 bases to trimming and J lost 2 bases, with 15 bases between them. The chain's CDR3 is CASSLGRGEQETQYF. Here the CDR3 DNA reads TGCGCCAGCAGCCTCGGCAGGGGGGAACAAGAGACCCAGTACTTC.

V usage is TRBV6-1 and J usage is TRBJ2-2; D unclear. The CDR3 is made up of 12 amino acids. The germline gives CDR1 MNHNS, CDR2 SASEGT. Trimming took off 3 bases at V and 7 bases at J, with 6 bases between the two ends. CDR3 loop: CASSDSDGELFF. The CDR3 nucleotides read TGTGCCAGCAGTGACAGCGACGGGGAGCTGTTTTTT.

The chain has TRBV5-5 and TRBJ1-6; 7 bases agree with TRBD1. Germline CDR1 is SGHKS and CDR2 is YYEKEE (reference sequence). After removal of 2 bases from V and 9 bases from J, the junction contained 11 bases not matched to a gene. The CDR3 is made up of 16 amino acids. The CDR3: CASSFPPRGLSSPLHF. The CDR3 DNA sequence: TGTGCCAGCAGCTTCCCCCCCAGGGGGTTGAGTTCACCCCTCCACTTT.

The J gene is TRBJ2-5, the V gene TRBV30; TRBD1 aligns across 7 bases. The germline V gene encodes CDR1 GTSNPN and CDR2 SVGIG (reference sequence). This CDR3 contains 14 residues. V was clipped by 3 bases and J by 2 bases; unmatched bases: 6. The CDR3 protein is CAWRGDRSQETQYF. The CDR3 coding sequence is TGTGCCTGGAGGGGGGACAGATCTCAAGAGACCCAGTACTTC.

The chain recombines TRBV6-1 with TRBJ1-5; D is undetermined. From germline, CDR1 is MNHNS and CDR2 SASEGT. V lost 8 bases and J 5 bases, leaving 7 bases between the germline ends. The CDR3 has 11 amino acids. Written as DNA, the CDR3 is TGTGCCAGCGCGAGCGATCAGCCCCAGCATTTT. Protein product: CASASDQPQHF.

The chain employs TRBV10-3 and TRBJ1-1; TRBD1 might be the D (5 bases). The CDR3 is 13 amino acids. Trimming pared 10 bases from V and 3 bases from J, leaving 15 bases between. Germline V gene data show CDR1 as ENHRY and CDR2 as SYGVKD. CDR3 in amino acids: CATGQSLHTEAFF. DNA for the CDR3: TGTGCCACCGGACAATCCCTACACACTGAAGCTTTCTTT.

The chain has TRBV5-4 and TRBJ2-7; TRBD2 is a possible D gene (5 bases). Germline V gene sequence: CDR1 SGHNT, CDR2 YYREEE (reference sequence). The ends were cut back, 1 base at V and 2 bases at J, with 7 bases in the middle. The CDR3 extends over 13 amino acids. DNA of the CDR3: TGTGCCAGCAGCTTGCCGGGGACCTACGAGCAGTACTTC. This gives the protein CASSLPGTYEQYF.

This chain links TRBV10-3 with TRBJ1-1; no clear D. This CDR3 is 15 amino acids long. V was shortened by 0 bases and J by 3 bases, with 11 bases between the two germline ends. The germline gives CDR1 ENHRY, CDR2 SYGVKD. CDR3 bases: TGTGCCATCAGTGAGTCGTGGGGAGCACACACTGAAGCTTTCTTT. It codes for CAISESWGAHTEAFF.

The CDR3 reads CASSPGAVQETQYF. CDR3 DNA sequence: TGTGCCAGCAGCCCCGGAGCGGTTCAAGAGACCCAGTACTTC. J is TRBJ2-5 and V is TRBV6-1; D possibly corresponds to TRBD2 (5 bases). V dropped 6 bases and J dropped 2 bases, with 13 bases sitting between them. This CDR3 is built from 14 residues. Germline lookup yields CDR1 MNHNS and CDR2 SASEGT.

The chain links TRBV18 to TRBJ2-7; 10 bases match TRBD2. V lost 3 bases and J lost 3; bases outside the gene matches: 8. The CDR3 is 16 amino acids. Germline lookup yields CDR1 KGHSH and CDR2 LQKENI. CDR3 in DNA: TGTGCCAGCTCACCCAGATTAGCGGGGGGCGGCTACGAGCAGTACTTC. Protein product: CASSPRLAGGGYEQYF.

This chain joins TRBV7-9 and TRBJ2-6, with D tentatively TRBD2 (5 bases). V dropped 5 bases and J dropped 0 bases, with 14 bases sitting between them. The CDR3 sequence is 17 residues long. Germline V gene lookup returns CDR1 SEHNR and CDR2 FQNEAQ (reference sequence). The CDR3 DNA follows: TGTGCCAGCAGCCATGCACTCGCGGGCTCTGGGGCCAACGTCCTGACTTTC. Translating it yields CASSHALAGSGANVLTF.

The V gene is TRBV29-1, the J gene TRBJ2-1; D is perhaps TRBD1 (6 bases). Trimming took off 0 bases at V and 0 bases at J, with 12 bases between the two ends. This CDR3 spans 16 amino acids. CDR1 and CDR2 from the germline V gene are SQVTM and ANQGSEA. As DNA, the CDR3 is TGCAGCGTTGAAGACACTAAGGGGGACTCCTACAATGAGCAGTTCTTC. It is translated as CSVEDTKGDSYNEQFF.

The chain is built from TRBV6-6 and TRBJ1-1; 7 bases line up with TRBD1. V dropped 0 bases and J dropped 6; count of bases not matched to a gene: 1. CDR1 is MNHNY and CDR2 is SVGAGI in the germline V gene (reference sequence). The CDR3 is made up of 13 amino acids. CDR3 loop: CASSYSTGSEAFF. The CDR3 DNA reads TGTGCCAGCAGTTACTCGACAGGGTCTGAAGCTTTCTTT.

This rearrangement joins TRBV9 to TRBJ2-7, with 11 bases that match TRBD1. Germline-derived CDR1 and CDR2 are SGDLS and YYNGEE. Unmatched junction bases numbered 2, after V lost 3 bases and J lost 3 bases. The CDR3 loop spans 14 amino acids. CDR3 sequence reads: CASSAGQGDYEQYF. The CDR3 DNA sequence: TGTGCCAGCAGCGCGGGACAGGGGGACTACGAGCAGTACTTC.

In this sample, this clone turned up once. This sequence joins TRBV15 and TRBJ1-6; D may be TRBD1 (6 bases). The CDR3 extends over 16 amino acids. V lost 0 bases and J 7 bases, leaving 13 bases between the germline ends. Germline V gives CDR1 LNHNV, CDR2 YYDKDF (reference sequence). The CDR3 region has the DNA TGTGCCACCAGCAGAGATAGTGGGGGCCCGAATTCACCCCTCCACTTT. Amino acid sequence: CATSRDSGGPNSPLHF.

CDR3 DNA sequence: TGTGCCAGCAGTACGGGACAGTCTGGAAACACCATATATTTT. Amino acid sequence: CASSTGQSGNTIYF. The V gene is TRBV6-1, the J gene TRBJ1-3, with 7 positions matching TRBD1. This CDR3 spans 14 amino acids. V was pared by 5 bases and J by 1 base, with 2 bases of the junction left unmatched. The germline V gene encodes CDR1 MNHNS and CDR2 SASEGT.

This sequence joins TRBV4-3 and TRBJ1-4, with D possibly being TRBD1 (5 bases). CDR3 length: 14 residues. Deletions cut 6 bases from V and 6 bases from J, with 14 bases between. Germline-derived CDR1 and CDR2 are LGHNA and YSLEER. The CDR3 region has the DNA TGCGCCAGCAGGAGCGTGGGGCTGGATGAAAAACTGTTTTTT. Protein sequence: CASRSVGLDEKLFF.

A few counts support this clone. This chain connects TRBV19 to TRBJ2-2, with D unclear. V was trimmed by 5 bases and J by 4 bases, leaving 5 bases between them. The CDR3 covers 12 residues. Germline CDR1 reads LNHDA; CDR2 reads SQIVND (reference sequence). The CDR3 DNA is TGTGCCAGTAGTTTGCGCACCGGGGAGCTGTTTTTT. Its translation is CASSLRTGELFF.

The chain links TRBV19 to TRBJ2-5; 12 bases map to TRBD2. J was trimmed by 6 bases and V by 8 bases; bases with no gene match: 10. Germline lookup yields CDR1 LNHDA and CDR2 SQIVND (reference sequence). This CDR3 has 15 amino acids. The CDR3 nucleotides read TGTGCCAGTTCGGGGCTAGCGGGGGGGCTGAAGACCCAGTACTTC. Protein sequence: CASSGLAGGLKTQYF. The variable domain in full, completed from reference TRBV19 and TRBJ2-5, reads DGGITQSPKYLFRKEGQNVTLSCEQNLNHDAMYWYRQDPGQGLRLIYYSQIVNDFQKGDIAEGYSVSREKKESFPLTVTSAQKNPTAFYLCASSGLAGGLKTQYFGPGTRLLVL.

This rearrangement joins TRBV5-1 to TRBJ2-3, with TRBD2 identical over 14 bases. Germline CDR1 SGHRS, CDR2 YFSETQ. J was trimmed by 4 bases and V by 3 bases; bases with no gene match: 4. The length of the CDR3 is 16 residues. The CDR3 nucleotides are TGCGCCAGCAGCTCGGGGACTAGCGGGGGCCCAGATACGCAGTATTTT. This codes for CASSSGTSGGPDTQYF.

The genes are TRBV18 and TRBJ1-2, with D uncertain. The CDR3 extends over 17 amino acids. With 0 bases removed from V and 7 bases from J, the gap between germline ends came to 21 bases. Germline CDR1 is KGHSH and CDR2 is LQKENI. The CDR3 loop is CASSPPVIRSQRGGYTF. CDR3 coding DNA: TGTGCCAGCTCACCACCGGTTATCCGCAGCCAACGGGGTGGCTACACCTTC.

The CDR3 reads CAWSVIRTSGANTGELFF. The CDR3 DNA reads as TGTGCCTGGAGTGTGATAAGGACTAGCGGGGCGAACACCGGGGAGCTGTTTTTT. The gene calls are TRBV30 and TRBJ2-2; 12 positions agree with TRBD2. CDR1 GTSNPN and CDR2 SVGIG come from the germline V gene (reference sequence). Trimming cost V 0 bases and J 0 bases; bases outside gene matches: 5. CDR3 length equals 18 residues.

CDR3 nucleotide sequence: TGCAGCACGAAGGGGCCCACTAATGAAAAACTGTTTTTT. It codes for CSTKGPTNEKLFF. The V call is TRBV29-1, the J call TRBJ1-4, with D perhaps TRBD1 (5 bases). Germline-derived CDR1 and CDR2 are SQVTM and ANQGSEA. The CDR3 is 13 residues long. The germline V and J ends were trimmed by 8 bases and 2 bases, with 12 bases remaining between them.

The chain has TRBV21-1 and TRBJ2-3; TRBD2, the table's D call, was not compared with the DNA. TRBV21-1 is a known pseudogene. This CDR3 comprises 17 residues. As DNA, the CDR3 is TGTGCCAGCAGCAAACAGCGGGAGGGCCTGCGCACAGATACGCAGTATTTT. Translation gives CASSKQREGLRTDTQYF.

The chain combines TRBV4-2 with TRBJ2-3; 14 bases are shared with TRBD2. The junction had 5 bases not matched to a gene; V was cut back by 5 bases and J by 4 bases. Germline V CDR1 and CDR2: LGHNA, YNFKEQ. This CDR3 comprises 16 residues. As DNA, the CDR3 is TGTGCCAGCAGCAAGGGACTAGCGGGAGCCTCAGATACGCAGTATTTT. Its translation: CASSKGLAGASDTQYF.

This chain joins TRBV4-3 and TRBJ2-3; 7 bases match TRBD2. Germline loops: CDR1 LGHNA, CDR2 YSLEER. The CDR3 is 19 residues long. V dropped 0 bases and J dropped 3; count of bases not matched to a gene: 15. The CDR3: CASSQDTSETSKITDTQYF. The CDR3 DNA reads TGCGCCAGCAGCCAAGACACTAGCGAGACTAGTAAAATTACAGATACGCAGTATTTT.

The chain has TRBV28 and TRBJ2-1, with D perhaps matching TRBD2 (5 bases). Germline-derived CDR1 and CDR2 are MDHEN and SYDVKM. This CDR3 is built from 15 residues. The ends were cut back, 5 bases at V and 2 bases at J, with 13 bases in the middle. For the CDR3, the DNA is TGTGCCAGCAGTGTAGGAGGTGGGGCCTACAATGAGCAGTTCTTC. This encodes CASSVGGGAYNEQFF.

CDR3 protein: CASSRTTSGGNTGELFF. CDR3 bases: TGCGCCAGCAGCCGGACAACTAGCGGAGGGAACACCGGGGAGCTGTTTTTT. The rearrangement uses TRBV4-3 and TRBJ2-2; 8 bases are shared with TRBD2. This CDR3 is 17 amino acids long. Germline assignment: CDR1 LGHNA and CDR2 YSLEER. The ends lost 4 bases at V and 1 base at J; junction bases unmatched: 8.

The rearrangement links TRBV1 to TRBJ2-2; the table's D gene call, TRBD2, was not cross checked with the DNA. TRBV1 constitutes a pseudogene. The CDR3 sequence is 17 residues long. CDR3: CTSSEGRAGRYTGELFF. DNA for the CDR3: TGCACCAGCAGCGAGGGGCGAGCGGGGAGATACACCGGGGAGCTGTTTTTT.